Listed here is a single TCR beta chain. Antigen specificity is unknown. Assay used: immunoSEQ multiplex PCR; TCRdb lists only in-frame clones, some missing. Among more than 25,000 clones listed, just under 75% were seen once. This sample was included in a study of vaccination effects on CD4 cells after COVID-19. Overall study: It was a median of 72 days after the second dose that post-vaccine samples were obtained.

The CDR3 totals 15 residues. V was clipped by 1 base and J by 2 bases, with 13 bases between them. Germline V gene lookup returns CDR1 SGHKS and CDR2 YYEKEE (reference sequence). Overall study findings and caveats: Convalescent patients numbered few in the study; early post-infection timepoints were missing entirely.

After expansion with viral peptide pools in the ViraFEST assay, antigen-specific CD4+ T cells were sequenced. When about ten days of culture had elapsed, CD4+ T cells were isolated. Every participant took two doses of the BNT162b2 or mRNA-1273 vaccine. No vaccinee had earlier SARS-CoV-2 infection, and nucleocapsid antibodies were negative. They grew 1.8 million or so PBMC in each well, adding 10 IU/ml IL-2 and 10 ug/ml peptides. The rearrangement uses TRBV5-5 and TRBJ2-7; D possibly corresponds to TRBD2 (5 bases). This specimen was CD4+ T cells from PBMCs cultured with HCoV-229E spike peptides, taken after COVID-19 vaccination. This TCR was recovered from a human donor who received a COVID-19 vaccine. The CDR3 nucleotides read TGTGCCAGCAGCTTGTTCGGCGGGCCGACCTACGAGCAGTACTTC. This encodes CASSLFGGPTYEQYF.